Each of the 15 T cell receptor beta chains below was sequenced from the same sample in a study of T cell responses to AZD1222 COVID-19 vaccine (dated by TCRdb to the early 2020s). Receptor amplification or capture employed the immunoSEQ multiplex PCR assay. This immuneACCESS table, as held by TCRdb, lists in-frame sequences with V and J called but not all clones. Of the missing ones, under half trace to an unresolved V gene in checked studies; the others have no known cause. For this sample there are around 150,000 clones; approximately 90% appear just once. Clones ranked in the top ten supply approximately 4.5% of the sample. The time point label corresponds to: about 28 days (+/-7) after the second vaccine dose. The sample was peripheral blood, taken 28 days after the second AZD1222 dose. These receptors were taken from an adult who received the AZD1222 COVID-19 vaccine.

The sample holds a few counts of this clone. The J gene is TRBJ2-2, the V gene TRBV6-4; TRBD2 might be the D (6 bases). CDR3 length: 15 amino acids. V dropped 4 bases and J dropped 6 bases, with 15 bases sitting between them. Looked up from germline, CDR1 is MRHNA and CDR2 is SNTAGT. The CDR3 DNA sequence: TGTGCCAGCAGTGCGGTCGGCGGAGGGGCCGGGGAGCTGTTTTTT. Translating it yields CASSAVGGGAGELFF.

The chain couples TRBV25-1 to TRBJ1-4, with D perhaps matching TRBD1 (5 bases). With 4 bases removed from V and 8 bases from J, the gap between germline ends came to 20 bases. CDR3 length: 16 amino acids. CDR1 is MGHDK, CDR2 SYGVNS, per germline. The CDR3 nucleotides read TGTGCCAGCAGTGGGGGGACCGACCCGTTCGGGGAAAAACTGTTTTTT. Amino acids: CASSGGTDPFGEKLFF.

CDR3 residues: CASSLDQGAGADTQYF. The CDR3 coding sequence is TGTGCCAGCAGCTTAGATCAGGGGGCAGGGGCAGATACGCAGTATTTT. The rearrangement joins TRBV7-6 to TRBJ2-3; 8 nucleotides align to TRBD1. The CDR3 covers 16 residues. Germline V CDR1 and CDR2: SGHVS, FNYEAQ. V trimming: 1 base; J trimming: 4 bases; junction bases outside the gene matches: 7.

This clone was observed once. The chain uses TRBV3-1 (or the pseudogene TRBV3-2) and TRBJ1-2, with TRBD1 identical over 9 bases. Germline assignment: CDR1 LGHDT and CDR2 YNNKEL (reference sequence). Unmatched junction bases numbered 12, after V lost 4 bases and J lost 6 bases. The CDR3 is 16 residues long. DNA of the CDR3: TGTGCCAGCAGCCCGGGGACGGGACAGGGCGGGAATGGCTACACCTTC. This sequence encodes CASSPGTGQGGNGYTF.

This chain uses TRBV19 with TRBJ1-1; the D is unclear. Trimming stripped 3 bases from V and 5 bases from J, with 13 bases between. The V gene's germline CDR1 is LNHDA and CDR2 SQIVND (reference sequence). This CDR3 spans 14 amino acids. CDR3 region: CASSIIGLWTEAFF. The CDR3, as DNA: TGTGCCAGTAGTATCATCGGGTTGTGGACTGAAGCTTTCTTT.

This chain joins TRBV7-8 and TRBJ1-6; D ambiguous. This CDR3 is built from 15 residues. Trimming removed 1 base from V and 7 bases from J, with 11 bases in between. The V gene's germline CDR1 is SGHVS and CDR2 FQNEAQ. The CDR3 nucleotides are TGTGCCAGCAGCTTAGAAGGGCAGGAGAATTCACCCCTCCACTTT. Translation gives CASSLEGQENSPLHF. Together with reference TRBV7-8 and TRBJ1-6, the CDR3 gives the full variable domain: GAGVSQSPRYKVAKRGQDVALRCDPISGHVSLFWYQQALGQGPEFLTYFQNEAQLDKSGLPSDRFFAERPEGSVSTLKIQRTQQEDSAVYLCASSLEGQENSPLHFGNGTRLTVT.

The chain uses TRBV19 and TRBJ1-5; D is undetermined. The CDR3 sequence is 14 residues long. Germline V lookup: CDR1 LNHDA, CDR2 SQIVND (reference sequence). The V end was cut by 1 base, the J end by 4 bases, with 8 bases between. The CDR3 DNA reads TGTGCCAGTAGTATAGGACACCCGAATCAGCCCCAGCATTTT. Residues: CASSIGHPNQPQHF.

CDR3 sequence: CASSLSYRGGPPEGNEQFF. The CDR3 DNA follows: TGTGCCAGCAGTTTATCGTATCGGGGGGGGCCTCCGGAGGGCAATGAGCAGTTCTTC. This chain connects TRBV27 to TRBJ2-1, with 8 positions matching TRBD2. The germline CDR1 and CDR2 sequences are MNHEY and SMNVEV (reference sequence). The CDR3 covers 19 residues. J gave up 6 bases and V 0 bases, and 16 bases lay outside the gene matches.

V and J are TRBV27 and TRBJ2-3; 10 nucleotides line up with TRBD2. This CDR3 is built from 20 residues. Germline-derived CDR1 and CDR2 are MNHEY and SMNVEV (reference sequence). After removal of 3 bases from V and 1 base from J, the junction contained 16 bases not matched to a gene. CDR3 sequence (DNA): TGTGCCAGCAGTTTTCGTCGGACTAGCGGATTCCAGCGTCGCACAGATACGCAGTATTTT. As protein: CASSFRRTSGFQRRTDTQYF.

This chain joins TRBV30 and TRBJ1-5, with 8 positions matching TRBD1. The V segment lost 0 bases and the J segment 6 bases; nucleotides outside the gene matches: 10. The CDR3 sequence is 16 residues long. CDR1 is GTSNPN and CDR2 is SVGIG in the germline V gene (reference sequence). The CDR3: CAWSVPQGASGQPQHF. Written as DNA, the CDR3 is TGTGCCTGGAGTGTACCCCAGGGGGCTTCGGGTCAGCCCCAGCATTTT.

The chain uses TRBV14 and TRBJ1-2; 10 nucleotides agree with TRBD1. This CDR3 has 16 residues. Germline V gene lookup returns CDR1 SGHDN and CDR2 FVKESK. After removal of 0 bases from V and 8 bases from J, the junction contained 9 bases not matched to a gene. CDR3 nucleotide sequence: TGTGCCAGCAGCCAAGATCTCTCGGACAGGGGGAAAGGCTACACCTTC. This codes for CASSQDLSDRGKGYTF.

V is TRBV7-2 and J is TRBJ2-7; possibly TRBD1 for D (6 bases). CDR1 and CDR2 from the germline V gene are SGHTA and FQGNSA. The CDR3 extends over 18 amino acids. V dropped 5 bases and J dropped 4 bases, with 27 bases sitting between them. The CDR3 DNA is TGTGCCAGCAGCCAATTAGGACAGCTCACACCTTATCTATACGAGCAGTACTTC. Amino acids: CASSQLGQLTPYLYEQYF.

In its sample, this clone was seen a few times. V and J are TRBV3-1 (or the pseudogene TRBV3-2) and TRBJ1-6; D perhaps matches TRBD1 (6 bases). The germline V gene has CDR1 LGHDT and CDR2 YNNKEL (reference sequence). The V end was cut by 8 bases, the J end by 8 bases, with 10 bases between. This CDR3 is 12 amino acids long. The DNA for the CDR3 is TGTGCCAGCGGGAAGGGGGATTCACCCCTCCACTTT. It encodes CASGKGDSPLHF.

The V and J genes are TRBV5-1 and TRBJ1-1; D not resolved. The CDR3 loop spans 14 amino acids. With 0 bases removed from V and 1 base from J, the gap between germline ends came to 7 bases. Germline values: CDR1 SGHRS, CDR2 YFSETQ. DNA of the CDR3: TGCGCCAGCAGCTTGGGACCGACGAACACTGAAGCTTTCTTT. Encoded protein: CASSLGPTNTEAFF.

The CDR3 spells CASSDDSVGSPLHF. DNA for the CDR3: TGCGCCAGCAGCGATGACTCAGTAGGCTCACCCCTCCACTTT. V is TRBV4-1 and J is TRBJ1-6; no clear D. Trimming cost V 5 bases and J 10 bases, with 15 bases left between them. Germline V gene sequence: CDR1 MGHRA, CDR2 YSYEKL. This CDR3 region has 14 residues.